The entry below describes one TCR beta chain. What this receptor recognizes is not known. Base qualities are not recorded, but no much larger clone differs from it by a single base. This sample was included in a study of vaccination effects on CD4 cells after COVID-19 (dated by TCRdb to between 2021 and 2024). Concerning the study at large: Participants received two doses of either the BNT162b2 or the mRNA-1273 mRNA SARS-CoV-2 vaccine. SARS-CoV-2 spike-specific CD4+ TCR repertoires were compared before and after mRNA vaccination in COVID-19 convalescent patients and in infection-naive vaccine recipients. Pre-vaccine samples from two convalescent patients were drawn 16 days and one week before the first dose, 142 and 148 days after COVID-19 diagnosis. The Oncomine TCR Beta short-read assay on an Illumina iSeq 100 was used to sequence cultures from other donors in the study. A total of 10 COVID-19 convalescent patients and a few SARS-CoV-2-naive healthy vaccine recipients were included in the full study.

In the ViraFEST assay, PBMC were stimulated with viral peptide pools, and TCR sequencing was then used to find antigen-specific CD4+ T cell clonotypes based on their expansion. After less than 13 days of culture, CD4+ T cells were isolated with the EasySep CD4+ T cell isolation kit. Convalescent patients had PCR-confirmed SARS-CoV-2 infection between March and December 2020, before Alpha, Beta and Delta variants emerged in the United States. Some 1.9 million PBMC per well were cultured with 8.5 to 10 ug/ml peptides in IMDM containing approximately 4.6% human AB serum, approximately 10 IU/ml IL-2 and gentamicin. Half of the culture medium was replaced with fresh IL-2-containing medium on days 3 and 7. Unless otherwise noted, each peptide stimulation condition was cultured in triplicate wells. Using Ficoll-Paque Plus gradient centrifugation, PBMC were separated from whole blood and then either used fresh or cryopreserved at -140C. The QIAamp micro DNA kit was used to extract genomic DNA from the cultured CD4+ T cells.

The full study reports these points: The study was limited by a small number of convalescent patients and lacked early post-infection timepoints. Both infection-induced and vaccine-induced clones contracted markedly at late post-vaccination timepoints, which is consistent with waning T cell responses. In convalescent patients, the post-vaccine spike-reactive repertoire consisted mainly of new vaccine-induced clones, largely distinct from infection-induced clones.

The receptor library was made with the immunoSEQ multiplex PCR assay. TCR beta CDR3 sequencing was performed on DNA from the cultured, isolated CD4+ T cells. For the original study's pipeline: Non-productive TCR sequences were removed, reads were trimmed to the CDR3 region, and CDR3s of at least 7 amino acids were retained. Antigen-specific clonotypes were identified using the MANAFEST web app by comparison of expansion in peptide wells against reference cultures. Positive clones required FDR<0.05 expansion versus reference and all other wells, odds ratio above 5, and frequency above 0.1% in two replicate wells. Cross-reactive clonotypes were defined as significantly expanded in SARS-CoV-2 spike wells and in at least one common cold coronavirus spike condition. Levenshtein distance calculated with the stringdist R package was used to assess CDR3 similarity, and unrooted trees were constructed with ape in R 3.6.1. In its TCRdb copy, this immuneACCESS table keeps in-frame sequences only and misses some clones. Where compared with another copy, unresolved V genes explain less than half of these, and the others have no known cause. Clonal size and the V and J genes are those of that table, whereas D and trimming came from the DNA. The sample records approximately 22,000 clones, approximately 72% of which are singletons. The ten largest make up roughly 35% of the sample.

The source of this sequence is a human donor who had a prior SARS-CoV-2 infection. Sequenced here: CD4+ T cells from PBMCs cultured with a peptide pool, sampled before COVID-19 vaccination.

The sequenced DNA: TGTGCCAGCAGCTTATTGAGCCTCTATGAGCAGTTCTTC. Its coded protein is CASSLLSLYEQFF. This chain joins TRBV7-9 to TRBJ2-1; the D gene lacks a confident call. CDR3 length: 13 amino acids, cysteine to phenylalanine. Only CDR3 DNA is held: 39 bases, read in frame from base 1. At the junction V is shortened by 2 bases and J by 8 bases, with 10 bases in between. The CDR1 and CDR2 encoded by the germline V gene (reference sequence) are SEHNR and FQNEAQ.